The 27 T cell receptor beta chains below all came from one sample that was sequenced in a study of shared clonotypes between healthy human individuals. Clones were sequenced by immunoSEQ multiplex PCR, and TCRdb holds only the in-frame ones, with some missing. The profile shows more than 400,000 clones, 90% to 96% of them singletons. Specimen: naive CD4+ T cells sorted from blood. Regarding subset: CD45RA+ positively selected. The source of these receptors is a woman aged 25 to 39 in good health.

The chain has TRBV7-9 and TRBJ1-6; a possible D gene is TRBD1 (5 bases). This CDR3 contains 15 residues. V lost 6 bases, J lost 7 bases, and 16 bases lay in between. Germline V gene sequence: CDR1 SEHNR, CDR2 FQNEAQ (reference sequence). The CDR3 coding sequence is TGTGCCAGCAGATCCGGGGCCCGAGGAAATTCACCCCTCCACTTT. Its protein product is CASRSGARGNSPLHF.

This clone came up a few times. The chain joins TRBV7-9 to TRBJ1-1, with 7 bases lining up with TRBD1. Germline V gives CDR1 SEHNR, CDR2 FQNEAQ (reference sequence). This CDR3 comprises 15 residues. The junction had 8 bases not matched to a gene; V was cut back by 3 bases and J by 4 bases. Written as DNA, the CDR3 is TGTGCCAGCAGCTTGAACGCAGGGGGTTTCACTGAAGCTTTCTTT. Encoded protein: CASSLNAGGFTEAFF.

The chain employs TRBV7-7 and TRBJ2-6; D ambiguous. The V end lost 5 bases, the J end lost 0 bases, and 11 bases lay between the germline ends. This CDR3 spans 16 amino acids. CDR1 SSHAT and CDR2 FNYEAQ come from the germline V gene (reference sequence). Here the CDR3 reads CASSPRVGSGANVLTF. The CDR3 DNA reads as TGTGCCAGCAGCCCAAGGGTTGGCTCTGGGGCCAACGTCCTGACTTTC.

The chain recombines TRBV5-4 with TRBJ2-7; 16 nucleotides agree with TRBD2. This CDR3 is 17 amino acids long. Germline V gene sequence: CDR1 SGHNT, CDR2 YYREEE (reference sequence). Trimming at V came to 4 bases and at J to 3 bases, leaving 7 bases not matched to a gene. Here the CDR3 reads CASSDGGLAGGGYEQYF. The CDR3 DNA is TGTGCCAGCAGCGACGGGGGACTAGCGGGAGGGGGCTACGAGCAGTACTTC. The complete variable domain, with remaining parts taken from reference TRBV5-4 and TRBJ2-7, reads ETGVTQSPTHLIKTRGQQVTLRCSSQSGHNTVSWYQQALGQGPQFIFQYYREEENGRGNFPPRFSGLQFPNYSSELNVNALELDDSALYLCASSDGGLAGGGYEQYFGPGTRLTVT.

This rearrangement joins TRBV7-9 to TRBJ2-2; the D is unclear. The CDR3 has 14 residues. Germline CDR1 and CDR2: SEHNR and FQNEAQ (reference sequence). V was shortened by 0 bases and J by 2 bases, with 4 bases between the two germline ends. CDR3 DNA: TGTGCCAGCAGCTTAGCGGCCAACACCGGGGAGCTGTTTTTT. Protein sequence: CASSLAANTGELFF.

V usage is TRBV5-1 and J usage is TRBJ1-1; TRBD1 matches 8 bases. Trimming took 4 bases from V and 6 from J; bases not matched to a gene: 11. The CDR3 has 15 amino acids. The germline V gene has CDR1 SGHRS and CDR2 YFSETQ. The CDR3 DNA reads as TGCGCCAGCAGCCCCAGGACAGGGCGGGTCTCTGAAGCTTTCTTT. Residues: CASSPRTGRVSEAFF. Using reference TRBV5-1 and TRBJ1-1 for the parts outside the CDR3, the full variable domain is KAGVTQTPRYLIKTRGQQVTLSCSPISGHRSVSWYQQTPGQGLQFLFEYFSETQRNKGNFPGRFSGRQFSNSRSEMNVSTLELGDSALYLCASSPRTGRVSEAFFGQGTRLTVV.

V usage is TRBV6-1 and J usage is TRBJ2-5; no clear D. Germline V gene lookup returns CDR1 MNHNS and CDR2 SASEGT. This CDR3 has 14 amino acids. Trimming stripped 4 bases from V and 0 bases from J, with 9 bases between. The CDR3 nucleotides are TGTGCCAGCAGTGTGATGTGGAACCAAGAGACCCAGTACTTC. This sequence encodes CASSVMWNQETQYF.

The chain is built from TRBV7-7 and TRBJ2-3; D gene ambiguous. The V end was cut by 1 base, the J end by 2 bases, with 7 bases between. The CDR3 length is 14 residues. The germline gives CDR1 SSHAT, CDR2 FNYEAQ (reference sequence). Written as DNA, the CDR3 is TGTGCCAGCAGCTTAGGTCAGCCCACAGATACGCAGTATTTT. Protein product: CASSLGQPTDTQYF.

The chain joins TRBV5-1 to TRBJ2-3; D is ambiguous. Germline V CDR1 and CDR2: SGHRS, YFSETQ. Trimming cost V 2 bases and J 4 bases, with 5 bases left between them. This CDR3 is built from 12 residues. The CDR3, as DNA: TGCGCCAGCAGCTTCGAAGCAGATACGCAGTATTTT. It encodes CASSFEADTQYF.

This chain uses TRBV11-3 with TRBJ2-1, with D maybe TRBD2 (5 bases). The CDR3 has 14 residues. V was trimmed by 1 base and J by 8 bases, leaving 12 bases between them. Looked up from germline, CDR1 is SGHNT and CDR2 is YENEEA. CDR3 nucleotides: TGTGCCAGCAGCTTAGCGGGAAAGGCATATGAGCAGTTCTTC. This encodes CASSLAGKAYEQFF.

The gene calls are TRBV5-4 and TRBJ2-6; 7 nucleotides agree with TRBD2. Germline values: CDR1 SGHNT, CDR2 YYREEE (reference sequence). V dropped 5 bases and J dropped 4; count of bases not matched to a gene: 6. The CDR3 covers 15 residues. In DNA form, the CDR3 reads TGTGCCAGCAGGTGGGGGGGTTCCGGGGCCAACGTCCTGACTTTC. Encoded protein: CASRWGGSGANVLTF.

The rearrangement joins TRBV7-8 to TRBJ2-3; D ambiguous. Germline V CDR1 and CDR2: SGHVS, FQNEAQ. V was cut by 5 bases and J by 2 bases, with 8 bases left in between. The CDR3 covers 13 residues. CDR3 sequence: CASSQTVTDTQYF. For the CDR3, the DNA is TGTGCCAGCAGCCAGACCGTCACAGATACGCAGTATTTT.

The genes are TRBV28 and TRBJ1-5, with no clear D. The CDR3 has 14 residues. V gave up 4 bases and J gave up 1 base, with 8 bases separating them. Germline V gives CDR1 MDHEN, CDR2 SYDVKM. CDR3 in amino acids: CASSSASSNQPQHF. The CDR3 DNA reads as TGTGCCAGCAGTTCAGCCTCGAGCAATCAGCCCCAGCATTTT. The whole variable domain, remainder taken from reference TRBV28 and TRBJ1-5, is DVKVTQSSRYLVKRTGEKVFLECVQDMDHENMFWYRQDPGLGLRLIYFSYDVKMKEKGDIPEGYSVSREKKERFSLILESASTNQTSMYLCASSSASSNQPQHFGDGTRLSIL.

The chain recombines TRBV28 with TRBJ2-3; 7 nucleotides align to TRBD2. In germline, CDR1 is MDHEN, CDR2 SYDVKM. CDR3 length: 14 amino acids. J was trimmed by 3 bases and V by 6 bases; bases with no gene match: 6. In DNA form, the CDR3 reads TGTGCCAGCAGAGGGAGGGACGGAACAGATACGCAGTATTTT. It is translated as CASRGRDGTDTQYF.

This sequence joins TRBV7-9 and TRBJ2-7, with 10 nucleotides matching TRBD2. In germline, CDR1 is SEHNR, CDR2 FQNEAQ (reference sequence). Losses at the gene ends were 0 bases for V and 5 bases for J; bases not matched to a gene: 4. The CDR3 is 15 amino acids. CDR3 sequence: CASSLAASGSHEQYF. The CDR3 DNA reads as TGTGCCAGCAGCTTAGCGGCTAGCGGGAGCCACGAGCAGTACTTC.

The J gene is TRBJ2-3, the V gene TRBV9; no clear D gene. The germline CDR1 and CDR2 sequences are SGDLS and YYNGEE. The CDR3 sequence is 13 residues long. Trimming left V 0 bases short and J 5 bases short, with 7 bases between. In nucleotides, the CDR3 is TGTGCCAGCAGCGTAGTGTCTGAAGATACGCAGTATTTT. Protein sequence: CASSVVSEDTQYF.

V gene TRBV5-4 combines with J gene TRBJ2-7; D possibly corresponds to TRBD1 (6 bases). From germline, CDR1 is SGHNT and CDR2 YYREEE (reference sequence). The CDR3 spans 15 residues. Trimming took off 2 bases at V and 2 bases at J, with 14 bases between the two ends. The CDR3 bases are TGTGCCAGCAGCTTAAGGGACAAGGGGGCCTACGAGCAGTACTTC. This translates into CASSLRDKGAYEQYF.

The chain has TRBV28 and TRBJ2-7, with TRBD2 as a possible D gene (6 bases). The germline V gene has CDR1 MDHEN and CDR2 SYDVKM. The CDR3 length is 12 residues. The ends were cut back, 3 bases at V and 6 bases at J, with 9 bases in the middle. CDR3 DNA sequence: TGTGCCAGCAGTTTTGGAGGGGCCGAGCAGTACTTC. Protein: CASSFGGAEQYF.

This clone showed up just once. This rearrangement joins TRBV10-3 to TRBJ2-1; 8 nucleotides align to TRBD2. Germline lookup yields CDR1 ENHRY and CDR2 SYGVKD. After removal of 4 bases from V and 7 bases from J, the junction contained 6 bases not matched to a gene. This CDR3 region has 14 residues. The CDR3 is CAISGTSHDNEQFF. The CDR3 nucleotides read TGTGCCATCAGTGGGACTAGCCACGATAATGAGCAGTTCTTC.

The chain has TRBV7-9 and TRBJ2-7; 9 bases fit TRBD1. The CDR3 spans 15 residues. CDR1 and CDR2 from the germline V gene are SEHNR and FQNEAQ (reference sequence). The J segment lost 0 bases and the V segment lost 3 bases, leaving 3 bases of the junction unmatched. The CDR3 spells CASSLGQGYSYEQYF. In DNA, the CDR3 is TGTGCCAGCAGCTTGGGACAGGGCTACTCCTACGAGCAGTACTTC. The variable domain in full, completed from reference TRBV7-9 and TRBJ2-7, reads DTGVSQNPRHKITKRGQNVTFRCDPISEHNRLYWYRQTLGQGPEFLTYFQNEAQLEKSRLLSDRFSAERPKGSFSTLEIQRTEQGDSAMYLCASSLGQGYSYEQYFGPGTRLTVT.

The CDR3 region is CASSERGDTQYF. The CDR3 DNA sequence: TGTGCCAGCAGTGAAAGGGGGGATACGCAGTATTTT. This sequence joins TRBV25-1 and TRBJ2-3, with D possibly matching TRBD1 (6 bases). This CDR3 spans 12 amino acids. Trimming cost V 2 bases and J 6 bases, with 6 bases left between them. Per the germline V gene, CDR1 is MGHDK and CDR2 is SYGVNS.

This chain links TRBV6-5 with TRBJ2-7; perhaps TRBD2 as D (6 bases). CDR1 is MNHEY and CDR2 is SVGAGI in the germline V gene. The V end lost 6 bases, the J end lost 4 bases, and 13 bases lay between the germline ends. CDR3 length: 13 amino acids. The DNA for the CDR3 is TGTGCCAGCAGCACTAGCCCTGAATACGAGCAGTACTTC. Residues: CASSTSPEYEQYF.

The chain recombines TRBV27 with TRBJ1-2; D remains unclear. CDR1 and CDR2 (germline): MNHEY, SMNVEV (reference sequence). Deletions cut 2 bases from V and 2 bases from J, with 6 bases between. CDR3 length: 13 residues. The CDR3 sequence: CASSLSRNYGYTF. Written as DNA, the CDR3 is TGTGCCAGCAGTTTAAGCCGGAACTATGGCTACACCTTC.

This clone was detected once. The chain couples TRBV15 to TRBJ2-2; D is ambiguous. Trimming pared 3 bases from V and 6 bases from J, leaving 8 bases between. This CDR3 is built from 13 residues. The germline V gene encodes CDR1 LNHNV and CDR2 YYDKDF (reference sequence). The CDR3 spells CATSSSKSGELFF. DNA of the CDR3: TGTGCCACCAGCAGCAGTAAATCCGGGGAGCTGTTTTTT.

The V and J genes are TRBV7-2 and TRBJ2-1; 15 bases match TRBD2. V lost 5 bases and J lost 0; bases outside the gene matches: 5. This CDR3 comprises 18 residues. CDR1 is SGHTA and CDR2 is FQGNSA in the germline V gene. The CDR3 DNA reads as TGTGCCAGCAGCCCAGGACTAGCGGGAGGGGGCTCCTACAATGAGCAGTTCTTC. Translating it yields CASSPGLAGGGSYNEQFF.

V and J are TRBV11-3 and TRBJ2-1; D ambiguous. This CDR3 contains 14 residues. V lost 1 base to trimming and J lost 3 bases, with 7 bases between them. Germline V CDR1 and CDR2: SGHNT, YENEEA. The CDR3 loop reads CASSLVGLYNEQFF. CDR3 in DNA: TGTGCCAGCAGCTTAGTAGGTCTCTACAATGAGCAGTTCTTC.

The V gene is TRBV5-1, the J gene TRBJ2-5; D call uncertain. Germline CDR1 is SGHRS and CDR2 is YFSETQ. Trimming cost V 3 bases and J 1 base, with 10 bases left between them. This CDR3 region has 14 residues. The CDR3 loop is CASSSPQAQETQYF. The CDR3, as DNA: TGCGCCAGCAGCTCGCCTCAGGCCCAAGAGACCCAGTACTTC.